The clone carrying this T cell receptor beta chain has a handful of counts. This sample was included in a study of blood T cell repertoires in COVID-19. Study-wide background: The United States, Italy and Spain provided the acute and convalescent COVID-19 samples. T cells, B-cell-depleted T cells, or PBMCs supplied cDNA or gDNA.

The CDR3 is 13 residues long. Trimming took 5 bases from V and 3 from J, leaving 8 bases between them. Germline V gene data show CDR1 as SSHAT and CDR2 as FNYEAQ (reference sequence). Original data processing: Amplification of reference gene primers was used by the study to estimate nucleated cell counts. TCRdb's copy holds only in-frame clones and misses some; the assay was immunoSEQ multiplex PCR. Clone size and the V and J calls come from that table; the DNA yielded D and trimming. The sample contains tens of thousands of clones, 75% to 85% of which appear only once. Sequencing was performed on peripheral blood. The chain employs TRBV7-7 and TRBJ1-5, with D unresolved. The receptor comes from a woman in her 70s with acute or convalescent COVID-19. Here the CDR3 reads CASSRDPNQPQHF. The CDR3 bases are TGTGCCAGCAGCCGGGATCCCAATCAGCCCCAGCATTTT.